The T cell receptor beta chain under discussion was sequenced for a study of cytomegalovirus exposure and HLA in healthy donors. Primers included in the PCR were 60 Vbeta and 13 Jbeta primers. Sequencing was performed with immunoSEQ multiplex PCR; in TCRdb, only in-frame clones are kept and a portion is missing. The sample consists of more than 95,000 clones, 76% of them appearing once. Per germline, CDR1 SNHLY and CDR2 FYNNEI. Germline trimming cut 2 bases from V and 10 bases from J; bases unmatched to any gene: 7. The CDR3 contains 14 residues. The source of this sequence is a young woman in good health and CMV-seropositive. Sequenced sample: PBMCs. V usage is TRBV2 and J usage is TRBJ2-1; TRBD2 aligns across 8 bases. The CDR3 region has the DNA TGTGCCAGCAGTGAACGGGCGGGAGGTAGGGAGCAGTTCTTC. It specifies CASSERAGGREQFF.